Presented here are 4 T cell receptor beta chains from one specimen sequenced in a study of PD-L1 blockade in urothelial cancer. Using immunoSEQ multiplex PCR, the repertoire was profiled, and TCRdb retains in-frame clones only, with some absent. The table shows about 130,000 clones, with about four fifths occurring only once. The time point: pretreatment peripheral blood. The starting material was PBMCs, obtained around atezolizumab (anti-PD-L1) treatment. The receptors stem from a man in his forties or fifties with urothelial cancer.

The rearrangement joins TRBV5-1 to TRBJ1-1; TRBD1 aligns across 10 bases. Germline CDR1 SGHRS, CDR2 YFSETQ. Trimming at V came to 4 bases and at J to 3 bases, leaving 12 bases not matched to a gene. This CDR3 is built from 17 residues. The CDR3 region has the DNA TGCGCCAGCAGCGCCCGGCGGACAGGGGGTGTGTACACTGAAGCTTTCTTT. This translates into CASSARRTGGVYTEAFF.

The chain has TRBV5-6 and TRBJ1-5; D call uncertain. The V end lost 4 bases, the J end lost 4 bases, and 15 bases lay between the germline ends. Germline loops: CDR1 SGHDT, CDR2 YYEEEE. This CDR3 spans 15 amino acids. The CDR3 sequence is CASSQFSTENQPQHF. CDR3 sequence (DNA): TGTGCCAGCAGCCAATTCAGCACAGAAAATCAGCCCCAGCATTTT.

This rearrangement joins TRBV7-6 to TRBJ2-1; maybe TRBD2 (5 bases). Trimming took off 5 bases at V and 6 bases at J, with 26 bases between the two ends. This CDR3 region has 18 residues. Germline V gives CDR1 SGHVS, CDR2 FNYEAQ. CDR3 DNA: TGTGCCAGCAGCCAGCGTACAACTTCAGACGGACTCTCCAATGAGCAGTTCTTC. Its protein is CASSQRTTSDGLSNEQFF.

This sequence joins TRBV6-1 and TRBJ2-1; tentatively, D is TRBD2 (5 bases). This CDR3 region has 12 residues. Germline CDR1 and CDR2: MNHNS and SASEGT. With 5 bases removed from V and 13 bases from J, the gap between germline ends came to 15 bases. CDR3 loop: CASSYALAHQFF. The DNA of the CDR3 is TGTGCCAGCAGTTATGCCCTAGCCCATCAGTTCTTC.